The entry that follows covers one T cell receptor (beta chain) sequence. Its target antigen remains unknown. Base quality data are lacking; no much larger clone is found one base away. This specimen comes from a study of blood T cell repertoires in COVID-19 (dated by TCRdb to the early 2020s). General notes on the study: Samples covering the acute and convalescent phases of COVID-19 were provided by collaborators in the United States, Italy and Spain. The samples were drawn from two sources: the first 160 participants of the ongoing ImmuneRACE study, and 1,200 or so subjects contributed by 6 global collaborators. A de-identified subject ID, COVID-19 status, age in years and sex were almost always included in the sample metadata. Subjects who had been exposed to COVID-19, were actively infected with it, or had recovered from it provided the deeply sampled blood TCRbeta repertoires that made up the dataset. A freely available public database, intended as a resource for researchers studying the immune response to SARS-CoV-2, is where the repertoires were released. Where HLA class I and class II types were available, the types were taken from metadata supplied by the sample provider, not from assay-based typing. The material from the prospective study consisted of cDNA or gDNA derived from T cells, B-cell-depleted T cells, or PBMCs.

TCRbeta CDR3 regions were amplified from genomic DNA using the immunoSEQ Assay, a bias-controlled multiplex PCR. For the original study's pipeline: The number of nucleated cells in each sample was estimated by amplification of reference gene primers within the assay. Sequence reads were collapsed and filtered to measure the absolute abundance of every unique TCRbeta CDR3 rearrangement. For each sample, productive Simpson clonality was calculated as the square root of Simpson's diversity index over productive rearrangements. The table comes from immuneACCESS by way of TCRdb, which keeps in-frame sequences with V and J called. Part of the clones is missing from these tables; in studies checked, under half for an unresolved V gene and the rest for unknown reasons. D and trimming were read from the DNA, whereas the V and J calls and clone size are those reported in that table. This sample comprises some 180,000 clones, 75% to 85% of them detected only once. 6.9% of the sample is held by the ten biggest clonotypes.

Cut back by 7 bases and 5 bases, the V and J ends lie 11 bases apart. The CDR3 measures 13 amino acids from cysteine to phenylalanine. Of the read, only the CDR3 DNA is kept; its 39 bases are in frame from base 1. What the authors observed across the whole study: Clinical and demographic metadata were provided uncurated, with the amount varying by source and participant.

Each collaborating institution followed its own protocols to collect whole blood in K2EDTA tubes. Collaborator samples were shipped for TCRbeta analysis as frozen whole blood, isolated PBMCs, or DNA extracted from either sample type. The chain is made from TRBV12-3 or TRBV12-4 and TRBJ1-4, with an unclear D gene assignment. Sequencing was performed on peripheral blood. The clonotype originates from a man in his 60s with acute or convalescent COVID-19. The CDR3 corresponds to CASKGGPNEKLFF. In nucleotide form, the sequence is TGTGCCAGCAAGGGAGGGCCAAATGAAAAACTGTTTTTT.